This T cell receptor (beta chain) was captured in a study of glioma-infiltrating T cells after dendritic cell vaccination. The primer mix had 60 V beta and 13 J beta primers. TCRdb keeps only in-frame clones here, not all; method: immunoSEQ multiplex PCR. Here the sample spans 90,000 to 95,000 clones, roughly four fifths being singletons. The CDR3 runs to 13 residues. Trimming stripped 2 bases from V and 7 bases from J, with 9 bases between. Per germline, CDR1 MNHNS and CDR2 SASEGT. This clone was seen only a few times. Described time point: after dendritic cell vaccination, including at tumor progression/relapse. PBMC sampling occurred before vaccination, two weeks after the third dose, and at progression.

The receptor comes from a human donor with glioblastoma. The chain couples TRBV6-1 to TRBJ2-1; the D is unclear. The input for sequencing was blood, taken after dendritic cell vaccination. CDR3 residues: CASSEFVKNEQFF. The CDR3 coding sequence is TGTGCCAGCAGTGAATTCGTTAAAAATGAGCAGTTCTTC.